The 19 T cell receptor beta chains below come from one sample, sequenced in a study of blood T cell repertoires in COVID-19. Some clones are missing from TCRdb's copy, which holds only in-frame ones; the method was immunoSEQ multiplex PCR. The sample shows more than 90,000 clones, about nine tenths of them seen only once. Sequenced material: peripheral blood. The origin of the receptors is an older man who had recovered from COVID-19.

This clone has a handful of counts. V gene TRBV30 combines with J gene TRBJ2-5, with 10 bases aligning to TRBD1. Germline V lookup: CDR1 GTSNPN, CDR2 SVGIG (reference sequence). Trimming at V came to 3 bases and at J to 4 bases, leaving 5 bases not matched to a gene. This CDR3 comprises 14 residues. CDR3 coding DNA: TGTGCCTGGAGGCCGACAGGGGGCGGAGAGACCCAGTACTTC. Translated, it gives CAWRPTGGGETQYF.

CDR3 DNA: TGTGCCAGCAGCGTAGCCCTGGACAGGGGGTACACCGGGGAGCTGTTTTTT. Its protein product is CASSVALDRGYTGELFF. The chain joins TRBV9 to TRBJ2-2; 10 bases are a match to TRBD1. Germline loops: CDR1 SGDLS, CDR2 YYNGEE. The V gene end was trimmed by 0 bases and the J gene end by 3 bases; junction bases not matched to a gene: 5. This CDR3 comprises 17 residues. Complete variable domain (other parts from reference TRBV9 and TRBJ2-2): DSGVTQTPKHLITATGQRVTLRCSPRSGDLSVYWYQQSLDQGLQFLIQYYNGEERAKGNILERFSAQQFPDLHSELNLSSLELGDSALYFCASSVALDRGYTGELFFGEGSRLTVL.

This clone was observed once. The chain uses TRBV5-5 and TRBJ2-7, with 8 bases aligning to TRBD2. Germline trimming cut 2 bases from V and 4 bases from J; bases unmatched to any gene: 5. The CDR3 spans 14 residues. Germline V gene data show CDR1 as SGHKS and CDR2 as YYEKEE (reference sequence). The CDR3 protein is CASSFEREMYEQYF. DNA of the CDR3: TGTGCCAGCAGCTTTGAGCGGGAGATGTACGAGCAGTACTTC.

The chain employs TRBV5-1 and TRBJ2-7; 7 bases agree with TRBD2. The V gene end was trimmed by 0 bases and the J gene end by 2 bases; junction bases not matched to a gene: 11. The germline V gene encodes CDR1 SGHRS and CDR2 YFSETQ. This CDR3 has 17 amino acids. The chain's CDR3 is CASSLATVAGETYEQYF. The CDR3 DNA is TGCGCCAGCAGCTTGGCCACTGTGGCGGGGGAGACCTACGAGCAGTACTTC.

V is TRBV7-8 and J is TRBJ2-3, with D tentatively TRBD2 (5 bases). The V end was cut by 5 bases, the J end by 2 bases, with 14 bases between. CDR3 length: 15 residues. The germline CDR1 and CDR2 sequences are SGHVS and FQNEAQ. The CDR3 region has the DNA TGTGCCAGCAGCCAACCGGGGTGGTCCACAGATACGCAGTATTTT. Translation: CASSQPGWSTDTQYF.

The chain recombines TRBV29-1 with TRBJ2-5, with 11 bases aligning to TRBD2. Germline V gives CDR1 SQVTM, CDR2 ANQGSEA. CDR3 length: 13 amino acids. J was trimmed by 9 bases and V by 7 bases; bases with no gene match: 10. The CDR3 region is CSARLAGNPPQYF. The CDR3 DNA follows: TGCAGCGCTAGACTAGCGGGGAACCCACCCCAGTACTTC. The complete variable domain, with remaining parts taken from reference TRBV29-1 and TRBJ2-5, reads SAVISQKPSRDICQRGTSLTIQCQVDSQVTMMFWYRQQPGQSLTLIATANQGSEATYESGFVIDKFPISRPNLTFSTLTVSNMSPEDSSIYLCSARLAGNPPQYFGPGTRLLVL.

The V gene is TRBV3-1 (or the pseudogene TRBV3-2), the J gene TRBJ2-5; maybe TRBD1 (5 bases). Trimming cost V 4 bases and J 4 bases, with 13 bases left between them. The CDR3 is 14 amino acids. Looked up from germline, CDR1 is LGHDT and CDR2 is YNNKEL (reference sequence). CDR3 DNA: TGTGCCAGCAGCCCCAAAGGGGTCGGAGAGACCCAGTACTTC. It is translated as CASSPKGVGETQYF.

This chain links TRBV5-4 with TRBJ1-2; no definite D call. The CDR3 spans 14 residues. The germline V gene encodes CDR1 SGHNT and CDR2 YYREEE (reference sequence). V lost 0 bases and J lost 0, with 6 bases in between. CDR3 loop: CASSLDLANYGYTF. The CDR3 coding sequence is TGTGCCAGCAGCTTGGACCTAGCTAACTATGGCTACACCTTC.

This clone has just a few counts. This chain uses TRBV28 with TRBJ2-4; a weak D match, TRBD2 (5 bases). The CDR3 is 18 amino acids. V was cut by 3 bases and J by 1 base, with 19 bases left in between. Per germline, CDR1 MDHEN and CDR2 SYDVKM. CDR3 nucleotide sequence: TGTGCCAGCAGTTTCGGTTATTGGGGAGTTTTGGCCAAAAACATTCAGTACTTC. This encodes CASSFGYWGVLAKNIQYF.

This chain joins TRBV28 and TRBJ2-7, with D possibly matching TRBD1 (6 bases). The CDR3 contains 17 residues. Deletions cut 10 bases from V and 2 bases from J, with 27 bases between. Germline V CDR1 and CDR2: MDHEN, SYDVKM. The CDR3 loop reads CATVMEQGTKETYEQYF. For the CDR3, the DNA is TGTGCCACCGTGATGGAGCAGGGGACAAAGGAGACCTACGAGCAGTACTTC.

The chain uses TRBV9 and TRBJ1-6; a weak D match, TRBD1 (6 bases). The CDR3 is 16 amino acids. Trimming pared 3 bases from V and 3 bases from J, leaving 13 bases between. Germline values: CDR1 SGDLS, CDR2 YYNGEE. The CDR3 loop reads CASSGGQLHYNSPLHF. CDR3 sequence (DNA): TGTGCCAGCAGCGGAGGACAGCTACACTATAATTCACCCCTCCACTTT.

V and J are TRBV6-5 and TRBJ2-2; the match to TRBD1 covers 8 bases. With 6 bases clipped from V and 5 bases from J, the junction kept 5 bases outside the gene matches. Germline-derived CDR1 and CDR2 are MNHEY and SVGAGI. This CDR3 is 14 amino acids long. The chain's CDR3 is CASRRTGGTGELFF. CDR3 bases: TGTGCCAGCAGACGAACAGGGGGGACCGGGGAGCTGTTTTTT.

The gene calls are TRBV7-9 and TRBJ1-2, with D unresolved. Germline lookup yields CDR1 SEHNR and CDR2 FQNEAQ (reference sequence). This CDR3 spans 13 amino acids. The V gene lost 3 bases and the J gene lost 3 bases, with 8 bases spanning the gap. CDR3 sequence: CASSFVGDYGYTF. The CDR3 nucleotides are TGTGCCAGCAGCTTTGTCGGGGACTATGGCTACACCTTC.

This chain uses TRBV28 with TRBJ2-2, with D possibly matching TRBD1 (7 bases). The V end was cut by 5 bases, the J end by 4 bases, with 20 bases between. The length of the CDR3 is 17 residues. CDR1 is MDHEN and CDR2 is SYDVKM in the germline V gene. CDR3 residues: CASSTGGGQGGTGELFF. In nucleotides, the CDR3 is TGTGCCAGCAGTACAGGAGGCGGGCAGGGGGGCACCGGGGAGCTGTTTTTT.

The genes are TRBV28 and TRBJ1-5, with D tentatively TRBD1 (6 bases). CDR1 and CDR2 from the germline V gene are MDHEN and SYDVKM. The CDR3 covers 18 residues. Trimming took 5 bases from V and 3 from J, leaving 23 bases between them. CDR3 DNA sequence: TGTGCCAGCAGTCCCCAACGGAGGACAGTCGGTATCAATCAGCCCCAGCATTTT. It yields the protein CASSPQRRTVGINQPQHF.

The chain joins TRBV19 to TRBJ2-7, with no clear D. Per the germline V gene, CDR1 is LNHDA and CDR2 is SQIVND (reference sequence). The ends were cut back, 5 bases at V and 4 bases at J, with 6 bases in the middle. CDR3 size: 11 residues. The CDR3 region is CASSDGYEQYF. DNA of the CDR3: TGTGCCAGTAGTGACGGGTACGAGCAGTACTTC.

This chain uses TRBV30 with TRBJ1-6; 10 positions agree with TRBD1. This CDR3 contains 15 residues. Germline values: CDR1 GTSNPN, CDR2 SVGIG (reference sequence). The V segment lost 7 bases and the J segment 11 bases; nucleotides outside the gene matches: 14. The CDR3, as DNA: TGTGCCTCATCACAGGGACAGGGGAGGAGTGCACCCCTCCACTTT. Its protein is CASSQGQGRSAPLHF.

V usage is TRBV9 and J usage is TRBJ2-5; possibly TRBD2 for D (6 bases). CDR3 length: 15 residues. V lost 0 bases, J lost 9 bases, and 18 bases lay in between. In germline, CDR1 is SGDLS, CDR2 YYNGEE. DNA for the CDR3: TGTGCCAGCAGCGTAGACGGACTACAAGTAACGGCCCAGTACTTC. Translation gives CASSVDGLQVTAQYF.

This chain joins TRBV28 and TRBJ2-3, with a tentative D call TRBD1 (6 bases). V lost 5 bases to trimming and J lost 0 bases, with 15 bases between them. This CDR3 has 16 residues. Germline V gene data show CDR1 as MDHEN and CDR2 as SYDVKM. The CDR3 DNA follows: TGTGCCAGCAGTACACAGGGAGCCCTTAGCACAGATACGCAGTATTTT. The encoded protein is CASSTQGALSTDTQYF.